The TCR beta chain described here comes from a study of cytomegalovirus exposure and HLA in healthy donors. On this clone itself: No antigen is known for it.

With 60 Vbeta and 13 Jbeta primers, the PCR was carried out. Profiling relied on immunoSEQ multiplex PCR, and the TCRdb table lists in-frame clones only, not all of them. The top ten clones hold about 2.5% of a sample with roughly 140,000 clones, around 81% of them seen once. Germline trimming cut 4 bases from V and 5 bases from J; bases unmatched to any gene: 10. Germline V gives CDR1 SGHVS, CDR2 FNYEAQ. The CDR3 has 17 residues. Study-level results: Follow-up analysis later connected one missense variant in DCLRE1C with trimming of TCR beta V- and J-genes. A few of the chains that were CMV-associated were confirmed in vitro to be specific for CMV antigens. It was shown in a later analysis that HLA-associated TCR beta chains were more clonally expanded than other, equally common chains.

The chain combines TRBV7-6 with TRBJ2-1; 11 bases align to TRBD2. The TCR originated in a male donor in good health and CMV-seronegative. Source material: PBMCs. The CDR3 loop reads CASSSPGGTSGDNEQFF. In DNA form, the CDR3 reads TGTGCCAGCAGCTCCCCCGGCGGGACTAGCGGAGACAATGAGCAGTTCTTC.